This TCR beta chain originates from a study of cytomegalovirus exposure and HLA in healthy donors. Whole-study context: Genotyping of roughly 400 donors showed that over 65% belonged to the Caucasian-associated ancestry cluster.

Primers included in the PCR were 60 Vbeta and 13 Jbeta primers. Produced via immunoSEQ multiplex PCR; TCRdb's table is partial and in-frame only. The profile shows about 110,000 clones, approximately 73% of them singletons. Points from the study as a whole: It was shown in a later analysis that HLA-associated TCR beta chains were more clonally expanded than other, equally common chains.

The sample holds a few counts of this clone. Its antigen is not known. The CDR3 extends over 15 amino acids. Trimming left V 4 bases short and J 0 bases short, with 13 bases between. From germline, CDR1 is SGHNT and CDR2 YYREEE (reference sequence). V and J are TRBV5-4 and TRBJ1-2; D is perhaps TRBD1 (5 bases). The sequencing sample was made of PBMCs. This receptor was identified in a young man in good health and CMV-seronegative. The CDR3 region has the DNA TGTGCCAGCAGCGCACAGGACGGCTCTAACTATGGCTACACCTTC. Its translation: CASSAQDGSNYGYTF. Full variable domain (rest looked up from reference TRBV5-4 and TRBJ1-2): ETGVTQSPTHLIKTRGQQVTLRCSSQSGHNTVSWYQQALGQGPQFIFQYYREEENGRGNFPPRFSGLQFPNYSSELNVNALELDDSALYLCASSAQDGSNYGYTFGSGTRLTVV.